Sequencing of this T cell receptor (beta chain) was carried out in a study of glioma-infiltrating T cells after dendritic cell vaccination. Study-level results: Estimated pretreatment TIL content predicted outcome after dendritic cell vaccination.

The PCR used 60 V beta and 13 J beta primers. The protocol was immunoSEQ multiplex PCR, while the TCRdb copy is restricted to in-frame clones and leaves out a portion. In the table there are 90,000 or so clones, 75% to 85% of which are singletons. Described time point: after dendritic cell vaccination, including at tumor progression/relapse. Selection required adequate fresh-frozen tumor tissue plus more than two years' survival data. In regard to this clone: Its target is unknown.

The starting material was blood, obtained after dendritic cell vaccination. This clonotype was sampled from a human donor with glioblastoma.

CDR3 residues: CSAGTGTPQAFF. CDR3 in DNA: TGCAGCGCCGGGACCGGGACACCTCAAGCTTTCTTT. The chain links TRBV29-1 to TRBJ1-1, with a possible D match to TRBD1 (6 bases). The germline V and J ends were trimmed by 7 bases and 9 bases, with 18 bases remaining between them. The CDR3 is 12 amino acids. Germline CDR1 SQVTM, CDR2 ANQGSEA.